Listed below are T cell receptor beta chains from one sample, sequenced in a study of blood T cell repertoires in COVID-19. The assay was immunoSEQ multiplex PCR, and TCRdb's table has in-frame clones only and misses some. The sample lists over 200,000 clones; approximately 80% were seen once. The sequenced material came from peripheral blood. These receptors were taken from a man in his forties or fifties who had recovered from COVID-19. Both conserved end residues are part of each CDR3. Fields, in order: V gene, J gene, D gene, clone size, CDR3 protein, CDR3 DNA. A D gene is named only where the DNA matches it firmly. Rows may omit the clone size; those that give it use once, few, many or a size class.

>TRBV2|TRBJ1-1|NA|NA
CASSDPGERNTEAFF
TGTGCCAGCAGTGATCCCGGGGAGAGGAACACTGAAGCTTTCTTT
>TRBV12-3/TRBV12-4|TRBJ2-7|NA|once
CASGRYNEQYF
TGTGCCAGCGGGAGGTACAACGAGCAGTACTTC
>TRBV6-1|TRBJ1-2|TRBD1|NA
CASSDTDRARYTF
TGTGCCAGCAGTGATACCGACAGGGCTCGCTACACCTTC
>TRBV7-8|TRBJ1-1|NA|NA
CASSFLRGPWEAFF
TGTGCCAGCAGCTTCCTCAGAGGGCCCTGGGAAGCTTTCTTT
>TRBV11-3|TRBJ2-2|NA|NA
CASSLDVATGELFF
TGTGCCAGCAGCTTAGACGTGGCCACCGGGGAGCTGTTTTTT
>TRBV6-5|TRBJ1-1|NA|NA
CASSYRGNTEAFF
TGTGCCAGCAGTTATAGGGGGAACACTGAAGCTTTCTTT
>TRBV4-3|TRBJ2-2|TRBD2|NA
CARRGGGAMVGGELFF
TGCGCCCGCCGCGGCGGGGGGGCAATGGTGGGCGGGGAGCTGTTTTTT
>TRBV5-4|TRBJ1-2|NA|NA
CASSSPRGADGYTF
TGTGCCAGCAGCTCCCCGCGGGGGGCTGATGGCTACACCTTC
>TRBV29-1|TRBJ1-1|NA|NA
CSVERNTEAFF
TGCAGCGTTGAACGGAACACTGAAGCTTTCTTT
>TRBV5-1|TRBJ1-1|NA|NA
CASSFGGAFGNTEAFF
TGCGCCAGCAGCTTTGGGGGGGCTTTCGGGAACACTGAAGCTTTCTTT
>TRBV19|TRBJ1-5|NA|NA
CASSGPSTVFPISSPARLNQPQHF
TGTGCCAGTAGTGGCCCTTCGACAGTATTTCCAATTTCCTCCCCCGCCAGGCTGAATCAGCCCCAGCATTTT
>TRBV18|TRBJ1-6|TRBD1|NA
CASSPGQGNSPLHF
TGTGCCAGCTCACCGGGACAGGGTAATTCACCCCTCCACTTT
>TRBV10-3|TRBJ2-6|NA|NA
CAISGQGANVLTF
TGTGCCATCAGTGGACAGGGGGCCAACGTCCTGACTTTC
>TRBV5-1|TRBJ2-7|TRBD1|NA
CASSLGQVFSSYEQYF
TGCGCCAGCAGCCTAGGACAGGTCTTTAGCTCCTACGAGCAGTACTTC
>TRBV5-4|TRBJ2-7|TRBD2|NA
CASSYAGANEQYF
TGTGCCAGCAGCTATGCGGGAGCCAACGAGCAGTACTTC
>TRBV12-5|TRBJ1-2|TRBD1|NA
CASVPGGYGYTF
TGTGCTAGTGTCCCAGGGGGCTATGGCTACACCTTC
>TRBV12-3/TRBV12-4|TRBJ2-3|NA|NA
CASSFIRDTQYF
TGTGCCAGCAGCTTTATCAGAGATACGCAGTATTTT
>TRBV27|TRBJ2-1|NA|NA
CASSIYRDGANEQFF
TGTGCCAGCAGTATATACAGGGACGGGGCCAATGAGCAGTTCTTC
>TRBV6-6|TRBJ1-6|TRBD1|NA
CASSPGQGNSYNSPLHF
TGTGCCAGCAGTCCAGGACAGGGAAACTCCTATAATTCACCCCTCCACTTT
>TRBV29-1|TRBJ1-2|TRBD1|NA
CSVVGDRGPQGYTF
TGCAGCGTTGTTGGGGACAGGGGGCCCCAGGGCTACACCTTC
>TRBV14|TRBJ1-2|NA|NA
CASSQDRGTLAVGGYGYTF
TGTGCCAGCAGCCAAGATCGAGGGACACTCGCCGTTGGAGGATATGGCTACACCTTC
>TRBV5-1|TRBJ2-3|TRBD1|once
CASSRGQGSDTQYF
TGCGCCAGCAGCCGCGGACAGGGCTCAGATACGCAGTATTTT
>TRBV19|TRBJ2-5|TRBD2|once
CASSKRTGDGRETQYF
TGTGCCAGTAGTAAACGGACGGGAGACGGGAGGGAGACCCAGTACTTC
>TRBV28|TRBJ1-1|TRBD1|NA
CASSSSPRTGNTEAFF
TGTGCCAGCAGCTCAAGCCCAAGGACAGGGAACACTGAAGCTTTCTTT
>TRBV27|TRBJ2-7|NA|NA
CASSLEASSYEQYF
TGTGCCAGCAGTTTGGAGGCATCATCCTACGAGCAGTACTTC
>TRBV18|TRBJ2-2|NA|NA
CASSPEASPYSGELFF
TGTGCCAGCTCACCTGAGGCTAGCCCCTATTCCGGGGAGCTGTTTTTT
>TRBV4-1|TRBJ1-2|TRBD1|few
CASSRGRGGGYTF
TGCGCCAGCAGCAGGGGGCGCGGTGGTGGCTACACCTTC
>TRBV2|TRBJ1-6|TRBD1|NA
CASRDRGRHSPLHF
TGTGCCAGCAGGGACAGGGGGCGGCATTCACCCCTCCACTTT
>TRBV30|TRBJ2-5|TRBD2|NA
CAWSDLAGVGETQYF
TGTGCCTGGAGTGACCTAGCGGGAGTTGGAGAGACCCAGTACTTC
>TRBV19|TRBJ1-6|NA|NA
CASSIGRGSNNSPLHF
TGTGCCAGTAGTATAGGTCGGGGGTCAAATAATTCACCCCTCCACTTT
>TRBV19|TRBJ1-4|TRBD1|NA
CASRGQGNEKLFF
TGTGCCAGTAGGGGACAGGGTAATGAAAAACTGTTTTTT
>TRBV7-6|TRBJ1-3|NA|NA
CASSTAGRGPGNTIYF
TGTGCCAGCAGCACCGCAGGGAGGGGACCTGGAAACACCATATATTTT
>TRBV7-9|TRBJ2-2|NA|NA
CASSLVAGSPTGELFF
TGTGCCAGCAGCTTAGTTGCGGGGAGCCCCACCGGGGAGCTGTTTTTT
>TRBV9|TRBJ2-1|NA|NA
CASSVGGPEEQFF
TGTGCCAGCAGCGTAGGGGGGCCGGAGGAGCAGTTCTTC
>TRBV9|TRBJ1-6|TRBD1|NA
CASSARQGPPLHF
TGTGCCAGCAGCGCCCGACAGGGTCCACCCCTCCACTTT
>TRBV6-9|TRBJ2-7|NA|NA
CASSSKLSYEQYF
TGTGCCAGCAGCTCTAAATTATCCTACGAGCAGTACTTC
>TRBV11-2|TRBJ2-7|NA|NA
CASSLGHGSYEQYF
TGTGCCAGCAGCTTAGGACATGGCTCCTACGAGCAGTACTTC
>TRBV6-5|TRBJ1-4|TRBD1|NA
CASGQGGKLFF
TGTGCCAGCGGACAGGGTGGAAAACTGTTTTTT
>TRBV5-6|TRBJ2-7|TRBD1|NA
CASSVLGTGGGEQYF
TGTGCCAGCAGCGTATTAGGGACAGGGGGTGGGGAGCAGTACTTC